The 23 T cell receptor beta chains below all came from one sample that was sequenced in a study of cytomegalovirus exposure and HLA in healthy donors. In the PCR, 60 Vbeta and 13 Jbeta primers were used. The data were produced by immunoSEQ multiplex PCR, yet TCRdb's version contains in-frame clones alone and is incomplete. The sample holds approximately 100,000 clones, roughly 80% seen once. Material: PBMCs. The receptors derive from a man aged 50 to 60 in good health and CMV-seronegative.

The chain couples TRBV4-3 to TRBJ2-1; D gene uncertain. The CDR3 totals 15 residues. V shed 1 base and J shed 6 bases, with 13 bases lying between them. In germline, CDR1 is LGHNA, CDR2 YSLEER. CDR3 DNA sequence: TGCGCCAGCAGCCAAGTACAGAGCCTTCTCAATGAGCAGTTCTTC. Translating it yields CASSQVQSLLNEQFF.

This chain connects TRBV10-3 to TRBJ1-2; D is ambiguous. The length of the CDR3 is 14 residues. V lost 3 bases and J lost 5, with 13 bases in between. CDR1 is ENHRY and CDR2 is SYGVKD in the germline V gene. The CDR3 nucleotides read TGTGCCATCAGTGACCGGGTCGAGACGTATGGCTACACCTTC. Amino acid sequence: CAISDRVETYGYTF.

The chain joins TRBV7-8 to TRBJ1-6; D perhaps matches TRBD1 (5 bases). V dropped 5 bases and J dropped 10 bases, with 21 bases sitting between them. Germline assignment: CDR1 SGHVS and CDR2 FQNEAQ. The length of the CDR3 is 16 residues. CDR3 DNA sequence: TGTGCCAGCAGCCTCCGCAGGCAGGGAACCTACTCACCCCTCCACTTT. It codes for CASSLRRQGTYSPLHF.

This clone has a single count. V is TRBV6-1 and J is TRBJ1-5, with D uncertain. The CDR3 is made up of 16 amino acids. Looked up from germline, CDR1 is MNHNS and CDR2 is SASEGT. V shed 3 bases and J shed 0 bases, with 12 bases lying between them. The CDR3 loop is CASSDLGTHSNQPQHF. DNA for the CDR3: TGTGCCAGCAGTGACCTGGGCACCCATAGCAATCAGCCCCAGCATTTT.

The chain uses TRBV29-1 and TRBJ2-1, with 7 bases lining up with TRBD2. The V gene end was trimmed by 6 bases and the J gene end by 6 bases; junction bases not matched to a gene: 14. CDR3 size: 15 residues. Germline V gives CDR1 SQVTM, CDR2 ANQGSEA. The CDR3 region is CSVATSGGVGNEQFF. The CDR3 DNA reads TGCAGCGTCGCCACCTCTGGGGGGGTGGGCAATGAGCAGTTCTTC.

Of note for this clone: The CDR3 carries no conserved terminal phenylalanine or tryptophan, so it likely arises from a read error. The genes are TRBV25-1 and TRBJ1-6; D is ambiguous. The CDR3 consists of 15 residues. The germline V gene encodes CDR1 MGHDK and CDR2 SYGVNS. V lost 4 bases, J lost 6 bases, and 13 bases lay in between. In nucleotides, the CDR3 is TGTGCCAGCAGTGCTCCACTGCCGGGTAATTCACCCCTCCACCTT. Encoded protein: CASSAPLPGNSPLHL.

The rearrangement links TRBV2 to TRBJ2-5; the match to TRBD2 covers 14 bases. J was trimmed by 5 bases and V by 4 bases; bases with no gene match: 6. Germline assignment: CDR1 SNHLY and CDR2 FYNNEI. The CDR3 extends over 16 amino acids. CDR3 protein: CASSVPTSGGAETQYF. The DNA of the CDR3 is TGTGCCAGCAGTGTGCCGACTAGCGGGGGGGCCGAGACCCAGTACTTC.

The CDR3 DNA follows: TGTGCCAGCAGGGAACAGGGGGCGTACGGGGAGCTGTTTTTT. Amino acid sequence: CASREQGAYGELFF. V is TRBV28 and J is TRBJ2-2; TRBD1 agrees at 9 bases. Trimming at V came to 6 bases and at J to 7 bases, leaving 6 bases not matched to a gene. Germline CDR1 MDHEN, CDR2 SYDVKM. The length of the CDR3 is 14 residues. The entire variable domain, with the rest obtained from reference TRBV28 and TRBJ2-2, is as follows: DVKVTQSSRYLVKRTGEKVFLECVQDMDHENMFWYRQDPGLGLRLIYFSYDVKMKEKGDIPEGYSVSREKKERFSLILESASTNQTSMYLCASREQGAYGELFFGEGSRLTVL.

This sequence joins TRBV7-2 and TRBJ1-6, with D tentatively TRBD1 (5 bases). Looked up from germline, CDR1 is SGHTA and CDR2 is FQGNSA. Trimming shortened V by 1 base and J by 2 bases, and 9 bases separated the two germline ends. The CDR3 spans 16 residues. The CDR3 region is CASSLDQGAYNSPLHF. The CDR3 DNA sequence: TGTGCCAGCAGCTTAGACCAAGGGGCCTATAATTCACCCCTCCACTTT.

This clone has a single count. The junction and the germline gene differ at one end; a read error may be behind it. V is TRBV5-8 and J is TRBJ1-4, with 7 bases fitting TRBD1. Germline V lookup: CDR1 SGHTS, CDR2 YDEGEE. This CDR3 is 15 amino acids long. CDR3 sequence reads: CASSLGQGRVEKLLF. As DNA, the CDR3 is TGTGCCAGCAGCTTGGGACAGGGACGGGTTGAAAAACTGCTTTTT.

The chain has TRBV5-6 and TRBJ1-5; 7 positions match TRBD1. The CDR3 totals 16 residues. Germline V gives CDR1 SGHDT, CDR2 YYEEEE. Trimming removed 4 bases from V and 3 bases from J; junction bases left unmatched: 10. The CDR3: CASSPLQGNNNQPQHF. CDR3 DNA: TGTGCCAGCAGCCCACTACAGGGGAACAACAATCAGCCCCAGCATTTT.

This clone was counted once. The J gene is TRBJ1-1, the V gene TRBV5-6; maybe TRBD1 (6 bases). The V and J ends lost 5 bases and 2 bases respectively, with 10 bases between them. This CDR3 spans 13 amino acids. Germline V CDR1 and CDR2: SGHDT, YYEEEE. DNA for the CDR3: TGTGCCAGCAGTTGGGACACCAACACTGAAGCTTTCTTT. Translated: CASSWDTNTEAFF.

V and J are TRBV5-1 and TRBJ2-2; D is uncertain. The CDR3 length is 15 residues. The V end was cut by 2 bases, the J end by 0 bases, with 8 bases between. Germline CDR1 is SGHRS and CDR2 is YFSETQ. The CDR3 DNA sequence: TGCGCCAGCAGCTTTGGCTGGCCGAACACCGGGGAGCTGTTTTTT. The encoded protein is CASSFGWPNTGELFF.

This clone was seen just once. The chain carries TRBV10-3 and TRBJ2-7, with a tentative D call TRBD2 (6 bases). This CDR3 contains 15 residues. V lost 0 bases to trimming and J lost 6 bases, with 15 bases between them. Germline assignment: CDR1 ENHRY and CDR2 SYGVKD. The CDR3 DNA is TGTGCCATCAGTGAGTCGACTCTGCGGCGGGGCGAGCAGTACGTC. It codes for CAISESTLRRGEQYV.

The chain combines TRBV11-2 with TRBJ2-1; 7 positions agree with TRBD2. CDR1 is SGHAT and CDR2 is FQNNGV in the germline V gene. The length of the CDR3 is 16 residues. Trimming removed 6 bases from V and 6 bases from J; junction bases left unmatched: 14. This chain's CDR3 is CASRGGVGSRSNEQFF. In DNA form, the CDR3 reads TGTGCCAGCAGGGGGGGGGTAGGGTCTAGGTCCAATGAGCAGTTCTTC.

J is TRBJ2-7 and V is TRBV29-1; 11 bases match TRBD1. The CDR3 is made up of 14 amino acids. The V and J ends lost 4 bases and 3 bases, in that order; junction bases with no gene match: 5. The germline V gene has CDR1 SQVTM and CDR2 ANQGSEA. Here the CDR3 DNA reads TGCAGCGTTGTCAGGGACAGGGGGATCTACGAGCAGTACTTC. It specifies CSVVRDRGIYEQYF.

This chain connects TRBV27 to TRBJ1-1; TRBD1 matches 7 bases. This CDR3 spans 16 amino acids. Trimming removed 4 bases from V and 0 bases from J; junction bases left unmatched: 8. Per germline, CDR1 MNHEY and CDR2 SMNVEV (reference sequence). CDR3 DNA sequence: TGTGCCAGCAGTTCGCCCGGGACAGCAGTGAACACTGAAGCTTTCTTT. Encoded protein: CASSSPGTAVNTEAFF.

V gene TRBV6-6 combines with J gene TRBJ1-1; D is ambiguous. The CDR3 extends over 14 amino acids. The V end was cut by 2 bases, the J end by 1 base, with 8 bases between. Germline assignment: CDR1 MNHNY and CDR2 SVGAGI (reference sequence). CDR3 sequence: CASSYRVSNTEAFF. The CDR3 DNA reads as TGTGCCAGCAGTTACCGGGTATCGAACACTGAAGCTTTCTTT.

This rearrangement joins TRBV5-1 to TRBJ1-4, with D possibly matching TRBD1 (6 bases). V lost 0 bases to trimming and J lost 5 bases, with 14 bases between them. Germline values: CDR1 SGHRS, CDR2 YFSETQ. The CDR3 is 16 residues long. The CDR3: CASSLESGGANEKLFF. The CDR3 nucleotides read TGCGCCAGCAGCTTGGAATCTGGGGGCGCGAATGAAAAACTGTTTTTT.

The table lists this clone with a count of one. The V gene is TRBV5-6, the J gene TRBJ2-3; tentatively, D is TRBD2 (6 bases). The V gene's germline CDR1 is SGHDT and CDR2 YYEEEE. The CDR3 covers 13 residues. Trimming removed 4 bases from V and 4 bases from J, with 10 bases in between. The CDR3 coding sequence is TGTGCCAGCAGCCAGCCGGGGGCAGATACGCAGTATTTT. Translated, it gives CASSQPGADTQYF. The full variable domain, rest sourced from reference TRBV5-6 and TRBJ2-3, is DAGVTQSPTHLIKTRGQQVTLRCSPKSGHDTVSWYQQALGQGPQFIFQYYEEEERQRGNFPDRFSGHQFPNYSSELNVNALLLGDSALYLCASSQPGADTQYFGPGTRLTVL.

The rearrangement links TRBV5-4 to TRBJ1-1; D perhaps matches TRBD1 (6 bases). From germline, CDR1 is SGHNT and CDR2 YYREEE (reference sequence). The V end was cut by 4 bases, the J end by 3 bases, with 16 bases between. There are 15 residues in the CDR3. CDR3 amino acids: CASSGREGGYTEAFF. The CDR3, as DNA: TGTGCCAGCAGCGGCCGGGAGGGGGGGTACACTGAAGCTTTCTTT.

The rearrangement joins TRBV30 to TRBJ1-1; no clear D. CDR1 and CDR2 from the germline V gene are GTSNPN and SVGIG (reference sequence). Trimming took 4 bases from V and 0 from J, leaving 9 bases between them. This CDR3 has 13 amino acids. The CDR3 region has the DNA TGTGCCTGGAACCCGGAGTTGAACACTGAAGCTTTCTTT. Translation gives CAWNPELNTEAFF.

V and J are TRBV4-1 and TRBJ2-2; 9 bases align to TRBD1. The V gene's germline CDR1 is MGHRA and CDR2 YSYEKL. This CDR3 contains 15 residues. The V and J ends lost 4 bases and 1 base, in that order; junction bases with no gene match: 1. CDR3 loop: CASSRQGGNTGELFF. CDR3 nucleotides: TGCGCCAGCAGCCGACAGGGGGGGAACACCGGGGAGCTGTTTTTT.